The source of this T cell receptor (beta chain) is a study of Ad26.COV2.S vaccination and SARS-CoV-2 variants (dated by TCRdb to the early 2020s). A note on the overall study: Vaccine-arm donors came from COV1001, a multicentre, randomized, double-blind, placebo-controlled phase I-IIa trial of Ad26.COV2.S in healthy adults. Ad26.COV2.S was administered intramuscularly at 5 x 10^10 or 1 x 10^11 viral particles, either as a single shot or as two shots given 56 days apart. TCRbeta repertoire sequencing was used to assess the specificity and breadth of SARS-CoV-2-reactive T cell receptors after Ad26.COV2.S vaccination. A total of about 30 samples were included in the TCR-sequenced set, comprising about 20 Ad26.COV2.S vaccine recipients, 5 placebo recipients and 8 SARS-CoV-2 convalescent individuals. Participants in the trial were split at random into five groups of five each, receiving low-dose or high-dose Ad26.COV2.S once or twice, or else placebo on both occasions. Investigators did not know the trial group allocation while performing experiments and assessing outcomes.

This clone was detected only once. What this receptor recognizes is not known. The sample holds no much larger clone one base away, and base qualities are not on file. The CDR3 spans 15 residues, from the cysteine through the phenylalanine. The entry retains the CDR3 DNA only, 45 bases that are in frame from base 1. The germline V gene sets CDR1 to SGDLS and CDR2 to YYNGEE. Relative to germline, V is missing 4 bases and J is missing 7 bases, with 10 bases of the junction outside any gene match. Beyond this particular receptor, the publication reports: Vaccine and placebo recipients had comparable non-spike TCR breadth, which fits with the vaccine containing only spike. Ad26.COV2.S recipients had higher spike-specific TCR breadth than placebo recipients (P = 0.0014). The authors noted that the TCR breadth and depth analyses may have underestimated total T cell responses. Comparing responses between vaccine doses or regimens was not something the study was powered to do. After vaccination, spike-specific CD8+ and CD4+ T cell responses were reported to show substantial breadth.

TCRbeta CDR3 regions were sequenced with the immunoSEQ Assay. After extraction, genomic DNA underwent amplification by bias-controlled multiplex PCR, followed by high-throughput sequencing. The authors' pipeline ran thus. Collapsing and filtering of sequences were performed to quantify the absolute abundance of each unique TCRbeta CDR3 region. Usable DNA was measured by amplifying reference genes present in all nucleated cells, and TCRbeta template counts were normalized to that usable DNA to estimate T cell fraction. Repertoire TCRs were annotated as SARS-CoV-2-specific when V gene, CDR3 amino acid sequence and J gene were exactly matched to a known reactive TCR set. The reference SARS-CoV-2 TCR set came from MIRA and was filtered for enrichment in COVID-19-positive ImmuneCODE repertoires, removing public or cross-reactive TCRs. Using the MIRA antigens, annotated TCRs were further analysed by specific ORF or by position within an ORF. Breadth was defined as annotated unique rearrangements over total unique productive rearrangements; depth was the summed frequency of those rearrangements. Two-sided Wilcoxon rank-sum tests were used to compare TCR breadth between groups. The table comes from immuneACCESS by way of TCRdb, which keeps in-frame sequences with V and J called. Part of the clones is missing from these tables; in studies checked, under half for an unresolved V gene and the rest for unknown reasons. V and J calls and clone size are those listed in that table; D and trimming were worked out from the DNA. The sample table shows almost 400,000 clones, and over 75% are seen once. The ten top clones hold 1.9% of the sample.

The treatment or condition label, as the study defines it: some 19 received Ad26.COV2.S at low or high dose, single or two shots; about 5 received placebo; per-sample allocation not given. Repertoires of vaccine and placebo recipients were sequenced from samples taken on day 63 after the first injection. Cohort 1b enrolled around 24 adults aged 18-55 years at a single site in Boston, USA, between 29 July and 7 August 2020. Ad26.COV2.S consisted of a replication-incompetent adenovirus type 26 vector by which a prefusion-stabilized SARS-CoV-2 spike protein from the original Wuhan strain was expressed.

This receptor was taken from a person between 18 and 65 years old who received the Ad26.COV2.S COVID-19 vaccine or a placebo. The source material was peripheral blood, sampled in a trial of Ad26.COV2.S vaccine versus placebo. The chain was built from TRBV9 and TRBJ2-3; 9 junctional bases match TRBD2. The DNA sequence follows: TGTGCCAGCAGCCCCCAGGGTAGCGGGGGATATACGCAGTATTTT. Translation gives CASSPQGSGGYTQYF.